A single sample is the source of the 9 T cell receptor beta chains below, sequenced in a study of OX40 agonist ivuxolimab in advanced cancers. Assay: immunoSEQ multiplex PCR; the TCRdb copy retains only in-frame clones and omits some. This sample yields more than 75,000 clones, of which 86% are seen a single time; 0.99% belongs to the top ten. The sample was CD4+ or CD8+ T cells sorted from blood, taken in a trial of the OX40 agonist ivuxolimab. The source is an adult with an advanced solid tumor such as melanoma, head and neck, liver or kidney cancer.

CDR3 sequence: CASSLGPSLAGETYEQYF. DNA for the CDR3: TGCGCCAGCAGCTTGGGCCCCTCTTTAGCGGGGGAGACCTACGAGCAGTACTTC. The chain carries TRBV5-1 and TRBJ2-7, with TRBD2 matching 9 bases. CDR1 is SGHRS, CDR2 YFSETQ, per germline. This CDR3 contains 18 residues. Losses at the gene ends were 0 bases for V and 2 bases for J; bases not matched to a gene: 12.

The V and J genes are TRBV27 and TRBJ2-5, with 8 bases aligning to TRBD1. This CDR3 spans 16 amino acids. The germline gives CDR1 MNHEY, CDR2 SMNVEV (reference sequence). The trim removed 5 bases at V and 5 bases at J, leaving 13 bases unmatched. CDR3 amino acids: CASSPISIDRGETQYF. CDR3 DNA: TGTGCCAGCAGTCCGATATCCATCGACAGGGGTGAGACCCAGTACTTC.

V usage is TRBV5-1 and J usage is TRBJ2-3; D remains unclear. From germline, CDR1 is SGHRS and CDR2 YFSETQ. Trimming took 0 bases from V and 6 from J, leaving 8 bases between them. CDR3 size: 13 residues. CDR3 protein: CASSLARADTQYF. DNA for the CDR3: TGCGCCAGCAGCTTGGCCCGGGCGGATACGCAGTATTTT.

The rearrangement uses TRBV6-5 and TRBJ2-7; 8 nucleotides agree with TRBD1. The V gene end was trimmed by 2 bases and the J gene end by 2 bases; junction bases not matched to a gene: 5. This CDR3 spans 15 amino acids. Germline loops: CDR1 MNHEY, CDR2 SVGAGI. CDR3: CASSYQTGAPYEQYF. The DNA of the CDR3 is TGTGCCAGCAGTTACCAGACAGGGGCCCCCTACGAGCAGTACTTC.

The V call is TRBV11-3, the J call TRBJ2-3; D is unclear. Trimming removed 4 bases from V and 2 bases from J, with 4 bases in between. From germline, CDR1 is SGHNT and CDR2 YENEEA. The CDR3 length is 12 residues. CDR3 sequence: CASSSSTDTQYF. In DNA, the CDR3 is TGTGCCAGCAGCTCCTCCACAGATACGCAGTATTTT. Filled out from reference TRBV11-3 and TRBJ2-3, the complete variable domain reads EAGVVQSPRYKIIEKKQPVAFWCNPISGHNTLYWYLQNLGQGPELLIRYENEEAVDDSQLPKDRFSAERLKGVDSTLKIQPAELGDSAVYLCASSSSTDTQYFGPGTRLTVL.

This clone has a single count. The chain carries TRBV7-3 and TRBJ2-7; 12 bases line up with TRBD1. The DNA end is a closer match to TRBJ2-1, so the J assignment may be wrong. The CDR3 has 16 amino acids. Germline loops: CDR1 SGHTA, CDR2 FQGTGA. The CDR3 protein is CASSLGGDRGRDEQFF. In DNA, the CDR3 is TGTGCCAGCAGCTTAGGAGGGGACAGGGGGCGCGATGAGCAGTTCTTC.

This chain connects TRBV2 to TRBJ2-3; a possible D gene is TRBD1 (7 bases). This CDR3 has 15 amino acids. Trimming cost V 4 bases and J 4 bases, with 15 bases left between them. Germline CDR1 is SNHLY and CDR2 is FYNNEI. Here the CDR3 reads CASSGQGGAADTQYF. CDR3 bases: TGTGCCAGCAGTGGACAGGGAGGAGCGGCAGATACGCAGTATTTT.

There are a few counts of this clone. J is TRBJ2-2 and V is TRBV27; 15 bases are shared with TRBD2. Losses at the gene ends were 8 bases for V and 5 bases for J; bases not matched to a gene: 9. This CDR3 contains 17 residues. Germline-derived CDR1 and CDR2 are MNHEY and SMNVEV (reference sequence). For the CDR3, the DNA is TGTGCCAGCGGAGGACTAGCGGGAGGGAAAGGGACCGGGGAGCTGTTTTTT. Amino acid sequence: CASGGLAGGKGTGELFF.

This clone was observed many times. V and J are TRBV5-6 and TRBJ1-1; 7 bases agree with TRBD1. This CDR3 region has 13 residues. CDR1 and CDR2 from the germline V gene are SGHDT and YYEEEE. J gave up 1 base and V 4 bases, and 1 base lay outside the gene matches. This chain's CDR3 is CASSGQANTEAFF. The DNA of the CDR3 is TGTGCCAGCAGCGGACAGGCGAACACTGAAGCTTTCTTT.